Listed below are T cell receptor beta chains from one sample, sequenced in a study of CD8 T cells in ankylosing spondylitis. TCRdb reanalysed the 5' RACE reads using MiXCR and keeps one entry per CDR3 protein. The table shows fewer than 650,000 distinct CDR3 sequences, with approximately 11% occurring only once. The sequenced sample consisted of blood, either unsorted or a sorted T cell fraction (not recorded which). The receptors originated from a male donor with ankylosing spondylitis. Both conserved end residues are part of each CDR3. A D gene is named only where the DNA matches it firmly. Clone size appears in some rows only: once, few, many, or a class for an expanded clone.

V gene,J gene,CDR3 length,clone size,D gene,CDR3 protein,CDR3 DNA
TRBV3-1,TRBJ2-1,17,few,TRBD2,CASSQDVASGIGNEQFF,TGTGCCAGCAGCCAAGATGTCGCTAGCGGGATTGGGAATGAGCAGTTCTTC
TRBV14,TRBJ1-1,14,few,.,CASSGQPLHTEAFF,TGTGCCAGCAGCGGACAGCCCCTACACACTGAAGCTTTCTTT
TRBV14,TRBJ1-5,15,many,TRBD1,CASSPGTGDNQPQHF,TGTGCCAGCAGCCCGGGGACAGGGGACAATCAGCCCCAGCATTTT
TRBV5-1,TRBJ2-2,15,.,.,CASSLDRVHTGELFF,TGCGCCAGCAGCTTGGACAGGGTCCACACCGGGGAGCTGTTTTTT
TRBV14,TRBJ2-5,14,few,.,CASSQRPVGETQYF,TGTGCCAGCAGCCAGAGACCGGTGGGTGAGACCCAGTACTTC
TRBV12-3/TRBV12-4,TRBJ2-7,14,many,.,CASSPGGGHYEQYF,TGTGCCAGCAGCCCGGGGGGCGGTCACTACGAGCAGTACTTC
TRBV5-1,TRBJ2-3,16,.,.,CASSLDGLPSTDTQYF,TGCGCCAGCAGCTTGGATGGGCTACCTAGCACAGATACGCAGTATTTT
TRBV15,TRBJ1-6,16,few,.,CATSRDREIYNSPLHF,TGTGCCACCAGCAGAGACAGGGAGATATATAATTCACCCCTCCACTTT
TRBV27,TRBJ1-2,13,.,.,CASSSLGVGGYTF,TGTGCCAGCAGTTCCCTGGGAGTGGGCGGCTACACCTTC
TRBV7-2,TRBJ1-2,15,.,TRBD1,CASSLADRVFDGYTF,TGTGCCAGCAGCTTAGCGGACAGGGTGTTCGATGGCTACACCTTC
TRBV29-1,TRBJ1-1,12,few,.,CSVTGLGTEAFF,TGCAGCGTTACAGGCTTGGGTACTGAAGCTTTCTTT
TRBV20-1,TRBJ2-1,16,few,TRBD2,CSASSSGPSSYNEQFF,TGCAGTGCTAGTTCTAGCGGGCCAAGCTCCTACAATGAGCAGTTCTTC
TRBV2,TRBJ2-2,15,.,.,CVSSEGLVNTGELFF,TGTGTCTCAAGTGAAGGCCTAGTGAACACCGGGGAGCTGTTTTTT
TRBV14,TRBJ1-1,15,.,.,CASSPYLWTGTEAFF,TGTGCCAGCAGCCCCTATCTCTGGACGGGGACTGAAGCTTTCTTT
TRBV28,TRBJ1-5,14,few,.,CASSLRDYNQPQHF,TGTGCCAGCAGTTTACGGGACTACAATCAGCCCCAGCATTTT
TRBV20-1,TRBJ1-3,15,few,.,CSASFPDASGNTIYF,TGCAGTGCTAGTTTCCCAGACGCCTCTGGAAACACCATATATTTT
TRBV27,TRBJ2-3,16,many,.,CASSLVRGALTDTQYF,TGTGCCAGCAGTTTAGTGAGGGGCGCCCTCACAGATACGCAGTATTTT
TRBV2,TRBJ2-3,12,.,.,CARRGVTDTQYF,TGTGCCAGGCGGGGAGTCACAGATACGCAGTATTTT
TRBV5-1,TRBJ1-2,14,many,.,CASSPGVGDYGYTF,TGCGCCAGCAGCCCGGGGGTGGGTGACTATGGCTACACCTTC
TRBV21-1,TRBJ2-6,21,.,.,CASSKEKGTLTLGAGANVLTF,TGTGCCAGCAGCAAAGAGAAGGGCACCTTAACCTTGGGGGCCGGGGCCAACGTCCTGACTTTC
TRBV13,TRBJ2-1,14,few,.,CASSLGTLAPEQFF,TGTGCCAGCAGCCTCGGGACCCTGGCACCCGAGCAGTTCTTC
TRBV2,TRBJ2-1,12,few,TRBD2,CAGSSGYNEQFF,TGTGCCGGGAGTAGCGGGTACAATGAGCAGTTCTTC
TRBV5-6,TRBJ1-1,15,.,.,CASSLLARAGSEAFF,TGTGCCAGCAGCTTACTGGCACGGGCAGGGTCTGAAGCTTTCTTT
TRBV20-1,TRBJ2-2,14,few,.,CSATIDVYTGELFF,TGCAGTGCTACTATAGACGTATACACCGGGGAGCTGTTTTTT
TRBV4-2,TRBJ2-1,14,.,.,CASSPSDAYNEQFF,TGTGCCAGCAGTCCTAGCGACGCATACAATGAGCAGTTCTTC
TRBV10-3,TRBJ2-1,13,many,TRBD1,CAITGTDYNEQFF,TGTGCCATCACCGGGACAGATTACAATGAGCAGTTCTTC
TRBV30,TRBJ2-7,12,few,.,CAWSLAGIEQYF,TGTGCCTGGAGTTTAGCTGGGATCGAGCAGTACTTC
TRBV24-1,TRBJ2-1,16,.,.,CATSDLEGSSYNEQFF,TGTGCCACCAGTGATTTGGAGGGAAGCTCCTACAATGAGCAGTTCTTC
TRBV5-1,TRBJ2-5,15,.,TRBD1,CASSLRQGVQETQYF,TGCGCCAGCAGCCTTAGACAGGGCGTCCAAGAGACCCAGTACTTC
TRBV20-1,TRBJ2-3,12,few,.,CSASMSTDTQYF,TGCAGTGCTAGTATGAGCACAGATACGCAGTATTTT
TRBV7-2,TRBJ2-1,16,.,.,CASTPRTGHTYNEQFF,TGTGCCAGCACCCCCAGGACTGGGCATACCTACAATGAGCAGTTCTTC